The rows below give T cell receptor beta chains drawn from one sample of a study of blood T cell repertoires in COVID-19. Sequenced by immunoSEQ multiplex PCR; TCRdb stores in-frame clones only, minus some. The data contain fewer than 500,000 clones, approximately 90% of them singletons. The sequencing input was PBMCs or T cells enriched from blood (not recorded which). The receptors stem from a man aged 25-45 years who had recovered from COVID-19. CDR3s include the opening cysteine and the closing phenylalanine or tryptophan. D genes are given only for firm matches. The listing skips clone size in some rows; elsewhere it reads once, few, many or a size class.

>-|TRBJ1-5|once|TRBV10-3
CATTDSNQPQHF
TGTGCCACCACAGATAGCAATCAGCCCCAGCATTTT
>-|TRBJ2-1|-|TRBV21-1
CASSACGRENYNEQFF
TGTGCCAGCAGCGCTTGCGGGAGGGAAAACTACAATGAGCAGTTCTTC
>-|TRBJ1-5|once|TRBV29-1
CSASRGPNQPQHF
TGCAGCGCCTCAAGAGGCCCAAATCAGCCCCAGCATTTT
>TRBD1|TRBJ2-3|-|TRBV7-9
CASSFGTGGTDTQYF
TGTGCCAGCAGCTTTGGGACAGGGGGCACAGATACGCAGTATTTT
>-|TRBJ1-6|-|TRBV6-5
CASSYRGGESPLHF
TGTGCCAGCAGTTATCGGGGGGGAGAATCACCCCTCCACTTT
>TRBD1|TRBJ1-1|-|TRBV27
CASSLIRQGYDTEAFF
TGTGCCAGCAGTTTAATACGACAGGGGTATGACACTGAAGCTTTCTTT
>-|TRBJ1-3|-|TRBV11-2
CASSHRAVSGNTIYF
TGTGCCAGCAGCCACAGGGCAGTGTCTGGAAACACCATATATTTT
>-|TRBJ2-3|-|TRBV2
CASSVHASANTQYF
TGTGCCAGCAGTGTTCACGCCAGCGCGAATACGCAGTATTTT
>TRBD2|TRBJ2-1|-|TRBV24-1
CATSDQGTSGSKKYNEQFF
TGTGCCACCAGTGACCAGGGGACTAGCGGGAGCAAGAAGTACAATGAGCAGTTCTTC
>-|TRBJ1-6|-|TRBV4-1
CASSIENSPLHF
TGCGCCAGCAGCATAGAAAATTCACCCCTCCACTTT
>TRBD1|TRBJ1-1|-|TRBV10-2
CASSEWTGGAEAFF
TGCGCCAGCAGTGAATGGACAGGGGGTGCTGAAGCTTTCTTT
>-|TRBJ2-6|-|TRBV7-6
CASSQGRTYSGANVLTF
TGTGCCAGCAGCCAAGGACGGACTTACTCTGGGGCCAACGTCCTGACTTTC
>TRBD2|TRBJ2-1|-|TRBV11-2
CASSLVASGAYNEQFF
TGTGCCAGCAGCTTAGTGGCTAGCGGGGCCTACAATGAGCAGTTCTTC
>TRBD2|TRBJ2-5|-|TRBV3-1/TRBV3-2
CASSQGLARETQYF
TGTGCCAGCAGCCAAGGACTAGCGCGGGAGACCCAGTACTTC
>-|TRBJ2-1|-|TRBV6-1
CASSERLARDSYNEQFF
TGTGCCAGCAGTGAACGGTTAGCGCGAGACTCTTACAATGAGCAGTTCTTC
>-|TRBJ1-1|-|TRBV5-1
CASSLAFTGQNTEAFF
TGCGCCAGCAGCTTGGCATTTACAGGGCAGAACACTGAAGCTTTCTTT
>-|TRBJ2-5|-|TRBV11-2
CASSIGQQETQYF
TGTGCCAGCAGCATCGGACAGCAAGAGACCCAGTACTTC
>TRBD2|TRBJ2-5|-|TRBV7-6
CASSRGGLAAVETQYF
TGTGCCAGCAGCCGAGGGGGACTAGCGGCAGTGGAGACCCAGTACTTC
>-|TRBJ1-4|-|TRBV18
CASSPGLGGEKLFF
TGTGCCAGCTCACCAGGCCTGGGGGGTGAAAAACTGTTTTTT
>-|TRBJ1-4|-|TRBV5-1
CASSLDRPEKLFF
TGCGCCAGCAGCTTGGACAGGCCCGAAAAACTGTTTTTT
>-|TRBJ1-5|-|TRBV6-5
CASSYSPRQPQHF
TGTGCCAGCAGTTACTCCCCGCGACAGCCCCAGCATTTT
>-|TRBJ1-2|-|TRBV11-2
CASSPTRDFDYGYTF
TGTGCCAGCAGCCCAACCAGGGATTTTGACTATGGCTACACCTTC
>-|TRBJ1-2|-|TRBV24-1
CATSEDYGYTF
TGTGCCACCAGCGAGGACTATGGCTACACCTTC
>TRBD2|TRBJ2-1|-|TRBV19
CASSKGGLAALGYNEQFF
TGTGCCAGTAGTAAAGGGGGACTAGCGGCCCTGGGGTACAATGAGCAGTTCTTC
>TRBD1|TRBJ1-1|-|TRBV6-2/TRBV6-3
CASSPGQGFRNTEAFF
TGTGCCAGCAGTCCGGGACAGGGTTTCAGGAACACTGAAGCTTTCTTT
>-|TRBJ1-3|-|TRBV5-1
CASSSRGGYSGNTIYF
TGCGCCAGCAGCTCTCGGGGGGGATACTCTGGAAACACCATATATTTT
>-|TRBJ1-1|once|TRBV18
CASSLGGLNTEAFF
TGTGCCAGCTCCCTCGGGGGGTTGAACACTGAAGCTTTCTTT
>TRBD1|TRBJ2-5|-|TRBV15
CATSPRDRGQETQYF
TGTGCCACCAGCCCAAGGGACAGGGGACAAGAGACCCAGTACTTC
>-|TRBJ2-1|-|TRBV9
CASSSGQSYNEQFF
TGTGCCAGCAGCTCCGGACAGTCCTACAATGAGCAGTTCTTC
>-|TRBJ1-5|-|TRBV27
CASSLVGQGIGGQPQHF
TGTGCCAGCAGTTTAGTGGGGCAGGGGATAGGGGGTCAGCCCCAGCATTTT
>TRBD1|TRBJ1-2|-|TRBV5-1
CASSLQGASGTGSGYTF
TGCGCCAGCAGCTTGCAAGGCGCCTCCGGGACAGGGTCTGGCTACACCTTC
>-|TRBJ2-7|-|TRBV27
CASSLSSDYSYEQYF
TGTGCCAGCAGTTTATCTTCGGACTACTCCTACGAGCAGTACTTC
>-|TRBJ2-7|-|TRBV19
CASSINGVAYEQYF
TGTGCCAGTAGTATTAACGGGGTCGCCTACGAGCAGTACTTC
>TRBD1|TRBJ2-2|-|TRBV9
CASRAGQGAGGELFF
TGTGCCAGCAGGGCAGGACAGGGGGCCGGCGGGGAGCTGTTTTTT
>TRBD1|TRBJ2-7|-|TRBV6-4
CASSGPGTDAKRTYEQYF
TGTGCCAGCAGTGGCCCCGGGACAGATGCAAAAAGGACCTACGAGCAGTACTTC
>TRBD1|TRBJ2-7|-|TRBV18
CASSLGQGIIYEQYF
TGTGCCAGCTCCCTGGGACAGGGCATCATCTACGAGCAGTACTTC
>TRBD2|TRBJ2-5|-|TRBV28
CASRGTSGEETQYF
TGTGCCAGCAGAGGGACTAGCGGAGAAGAGACCCAGTACTTC
>-|TRBJ1-1|-|TRBV19
CASSTRQENTEAFF
TGTGCCAGTAGTACCAGACAGGAGAACACTGAAGCTTTCTTT
>-|TRBJ2-7|-|TRBV27
CASSLNGHSYEQYF
TGTGCCAGCAGTTTAAATGGACATTCCTACGAGCAGTACTTC
>TRBD1|TRBJ1-2|-|TRBV10-3
CAISESTGGYGYTF
TGTGCCATCAGTGAGTCAACAGGGGGGTATGGCTACACCTTC
>TRBD1|TRBJ1-6|-|TRBV7-8
CASSGWTGRGSPLHF
TGTGCCAGCAGCGGGTGGACAGGACGAGGTTCACCCCTCCACTTT
>TRBD1|TRBJ2-3|-|TRBV2
CASETDLGQGSQYF
TGTGCCAGCGAAACGGATTTGGGACAGGGGTCGCAGTATTTT
>TRBD1|TRBJ1-3|-|TRBV29-1
CSVESVSGGNTIYF
TGCAGCGTTGAATCTGTGTCAGGGGGGAACACCATATATTTT